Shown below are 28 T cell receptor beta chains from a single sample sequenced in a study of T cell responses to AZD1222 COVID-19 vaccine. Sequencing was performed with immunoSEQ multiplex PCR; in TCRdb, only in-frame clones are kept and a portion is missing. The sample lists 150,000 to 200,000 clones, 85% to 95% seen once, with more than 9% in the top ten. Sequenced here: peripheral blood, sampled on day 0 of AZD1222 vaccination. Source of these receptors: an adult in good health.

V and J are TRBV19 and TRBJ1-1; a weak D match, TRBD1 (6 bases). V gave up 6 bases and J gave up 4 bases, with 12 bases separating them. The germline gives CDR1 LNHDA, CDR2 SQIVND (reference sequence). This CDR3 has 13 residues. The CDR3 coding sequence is TGTGCCAGTAGCCGAGGGGGGGCCACTGAAGCTTTCTTT. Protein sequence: CASSRGGATEAFF.

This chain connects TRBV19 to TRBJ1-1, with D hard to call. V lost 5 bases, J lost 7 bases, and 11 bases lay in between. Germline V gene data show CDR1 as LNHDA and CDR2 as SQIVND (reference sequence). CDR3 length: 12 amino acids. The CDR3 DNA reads TGTGCCAGTAGTCCGGGATTCTTTGAAGCTTTCTTT. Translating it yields CASSPGFFEAFF.

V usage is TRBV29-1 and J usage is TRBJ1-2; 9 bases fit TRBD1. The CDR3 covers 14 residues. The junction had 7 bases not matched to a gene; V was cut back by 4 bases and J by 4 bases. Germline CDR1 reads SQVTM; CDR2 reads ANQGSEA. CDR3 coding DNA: TGCAGCGTTGCAACCGGGACAGGGATCTATGGCTACACCTTC. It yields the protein CSVATGTGIYGYTF.

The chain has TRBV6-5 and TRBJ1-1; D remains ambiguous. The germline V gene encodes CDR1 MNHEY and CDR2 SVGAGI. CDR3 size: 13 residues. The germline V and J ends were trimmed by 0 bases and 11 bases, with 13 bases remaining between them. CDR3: CASSYSGGSSAFF. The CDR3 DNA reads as TGTGCCAGCAGTTACTCAGGAGGGAGTTCGGCTTTCTTT.

In nucleotides, the CDR3 is TGTGCCAGTATCCCTCACGGGGGGCCCGGGGAGCTGTTTTTT. Translation gives CASIPHGGPGELFF. This sequence joins TRBV19 and TRBJ2-2, with D tentatively TRBD2 (7 bases). Germline V gene data show CDR1 as LNHDA and CDR2 as SQIVND (reference sequence). CDR3 length: 14 amino acids. Trimming shortened V by 7 bases and J by 6 bases, and 15 bases separated the two germline ends.

The CDR3 loop is CASSFSHGSNTGELFF. CDR3 nucleotides: TGCGCCAGCAGCTTCAGTCACGGGTCGAACACCGGGGAGCTGTTTTTT. The chain uses TRBV4-1 and TRBJ2-2; D gene ambiguous. The length of the CDR3 is 16 residues. V was trimmed by 5 bases and J by 0 bases, leaving 13 bases between them. Germline-derived CDR1 and CDR2 are MGHRA and YSYEKL.

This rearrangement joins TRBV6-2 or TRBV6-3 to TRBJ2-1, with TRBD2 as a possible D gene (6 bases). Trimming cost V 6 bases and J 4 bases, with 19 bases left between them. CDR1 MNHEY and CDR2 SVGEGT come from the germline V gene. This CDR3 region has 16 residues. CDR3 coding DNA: TGTGCCAGCAGCGGTTCAGGCGGGGTGCCTTACAATGAGCAGTTCTTC. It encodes CASSGSGGVPYNEQFF.

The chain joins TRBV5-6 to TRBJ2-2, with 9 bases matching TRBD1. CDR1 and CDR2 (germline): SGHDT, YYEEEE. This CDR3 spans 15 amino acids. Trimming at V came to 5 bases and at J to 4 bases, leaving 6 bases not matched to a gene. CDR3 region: CASSRADRGTGELFF. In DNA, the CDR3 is TGTGCCAGCAGTCGTGCGGACAGGGGCACCGGGGAGCTGTTTTTT.

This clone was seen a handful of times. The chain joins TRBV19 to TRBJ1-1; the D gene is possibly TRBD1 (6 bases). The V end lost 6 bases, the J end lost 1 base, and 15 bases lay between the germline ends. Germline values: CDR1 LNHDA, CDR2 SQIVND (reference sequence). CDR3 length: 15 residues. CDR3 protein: CASRTTGNSNTEAFF. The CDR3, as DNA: TGTGCCAGTAGAACAACAGGGAATTCGAACACTGAAGCTTTCTTT.

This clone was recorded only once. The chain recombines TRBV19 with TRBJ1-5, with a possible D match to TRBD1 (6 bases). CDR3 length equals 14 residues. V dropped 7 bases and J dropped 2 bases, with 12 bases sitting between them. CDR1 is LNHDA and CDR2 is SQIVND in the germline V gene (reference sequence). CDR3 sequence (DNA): TGTGCCAGTACGGAGACAGGCGGCAATCAGCCCCAGCATTTT. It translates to CASTETGGNQPQHF.

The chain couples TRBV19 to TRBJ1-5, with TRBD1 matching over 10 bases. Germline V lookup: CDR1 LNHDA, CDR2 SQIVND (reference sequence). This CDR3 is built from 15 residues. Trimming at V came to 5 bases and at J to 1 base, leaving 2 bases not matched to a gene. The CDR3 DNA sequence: TGTGCCAGTAGTTTGGGACAGGGGAGCAATCAGCCCCAGCATTTT. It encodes CASSLGQGSNQPQHF.

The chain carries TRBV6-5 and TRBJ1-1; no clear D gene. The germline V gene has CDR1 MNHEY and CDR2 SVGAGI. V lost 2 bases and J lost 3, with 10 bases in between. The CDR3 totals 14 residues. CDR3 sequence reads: CASSYEGVDTEAFF. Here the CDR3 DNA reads TGTGCCAGCAGTTACGAGGGAGTAGACACTGAAGCTTTCTTT.

The CDR3 here is CSARDTVGPQHF. CDR3 DNA: TGCAGCGCAAGGGACACCGTAGGGCCCCAGCATTTT. J is TRBJ1-5 and V is TRBV29-1; maybe TRBD1 (6 bases). Looked up from germline, CDR1 is SQVTM and CDR2 is ANQGSEA. Trimming shortened V by 7 bases and J by 9 bases, and 16 bases separated the two germline ends. This CDR3 spans 12 amino acids.

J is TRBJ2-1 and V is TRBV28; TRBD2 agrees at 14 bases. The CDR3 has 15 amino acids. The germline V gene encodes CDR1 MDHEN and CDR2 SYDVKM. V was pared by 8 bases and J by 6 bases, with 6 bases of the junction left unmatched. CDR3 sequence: CASGTSGGSGNEQFF. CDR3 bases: TGTGCCAGCGGGACTAGCGGGGGTTCAGGCAATGAGCAGTTCTTC.

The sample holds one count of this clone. CDR3 coding DNA: TGTGCCAGCAGTCATCAGGGGTTAACGACTGAAGCTTTCTTT. This gives the protein CASSHQGLTTEAFF. This rearrangement joins TRBV27 to TRBJ1-1; a weak D match, TRBD1 (6 bases). The V and J ends lost 5 bases and 5 bases respectively, with 15 bases between them. CDR3 length: 14 amino acids. Germline V CDR1 and CDR2: MNHEY, SMNVEV (reference sequence).

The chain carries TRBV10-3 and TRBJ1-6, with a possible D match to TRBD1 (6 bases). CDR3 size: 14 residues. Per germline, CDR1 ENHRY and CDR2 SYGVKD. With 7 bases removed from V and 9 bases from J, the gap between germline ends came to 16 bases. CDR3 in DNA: TGTGCCATCACTACAGGGCGAGAGGGTTCACCCCTCCACTTT. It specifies CAITTGREGSPLHF.

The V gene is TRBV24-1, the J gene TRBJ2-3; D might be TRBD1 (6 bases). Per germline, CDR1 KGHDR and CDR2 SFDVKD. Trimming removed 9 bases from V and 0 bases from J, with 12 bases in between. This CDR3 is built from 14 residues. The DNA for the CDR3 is TGTGCCACCCAGGGACATATTAGCACAGATACGCAGTATTTT. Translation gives CATQGHISTDTQYF.

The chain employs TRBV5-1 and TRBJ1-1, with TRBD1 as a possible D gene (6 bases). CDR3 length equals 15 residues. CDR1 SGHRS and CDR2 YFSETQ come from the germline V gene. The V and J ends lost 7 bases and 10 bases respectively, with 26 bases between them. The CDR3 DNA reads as TGCGCCAGCTCTCCAACTGAGACAGGCCAATCTAGAGCTTTCTTT. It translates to CASSPTETGQSRAFF.

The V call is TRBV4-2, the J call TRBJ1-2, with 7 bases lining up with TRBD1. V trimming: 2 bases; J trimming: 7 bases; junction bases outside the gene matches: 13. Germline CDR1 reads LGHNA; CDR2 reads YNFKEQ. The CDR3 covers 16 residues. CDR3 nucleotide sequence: TGTGCCAGCAGCCAAATTAACCAGGGGGTGTCGGGTGGCTACACCTTC. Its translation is CASSQINQGVSGGYTF.

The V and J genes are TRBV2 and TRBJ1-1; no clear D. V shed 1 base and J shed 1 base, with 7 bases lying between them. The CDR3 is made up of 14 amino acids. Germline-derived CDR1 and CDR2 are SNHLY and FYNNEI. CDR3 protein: CASSEVTRNTEAFF. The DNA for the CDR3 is TGTGCCAGCAGTGAAGTGACACGGAACACTGAAGCTTTCTTT.

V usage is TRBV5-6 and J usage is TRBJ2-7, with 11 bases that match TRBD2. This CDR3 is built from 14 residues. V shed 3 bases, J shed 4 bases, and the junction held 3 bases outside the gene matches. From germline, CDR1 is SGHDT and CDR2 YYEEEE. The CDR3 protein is CASSSGTSGYEQYV. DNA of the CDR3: TGTGCCAGCAGCTCCGGGACTAGCGGATACGAGCAGTACGTC.

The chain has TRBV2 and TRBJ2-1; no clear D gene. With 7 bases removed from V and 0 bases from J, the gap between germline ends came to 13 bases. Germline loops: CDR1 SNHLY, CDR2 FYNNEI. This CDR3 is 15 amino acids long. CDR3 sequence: CASIWSSNSYNEQFF. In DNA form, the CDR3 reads TGTGCCAGCATTTGGTCAAGCAACTCCTACAATGAGCAGTTCTTC.

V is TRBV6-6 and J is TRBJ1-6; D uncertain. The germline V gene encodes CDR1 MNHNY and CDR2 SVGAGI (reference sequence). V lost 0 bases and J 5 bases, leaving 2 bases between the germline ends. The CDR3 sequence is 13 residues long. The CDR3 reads CASSYSDNSPLHF. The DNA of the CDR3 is TGTGCCAGCAGTTACTCGGATAATTCACCCCTCCACTTT.

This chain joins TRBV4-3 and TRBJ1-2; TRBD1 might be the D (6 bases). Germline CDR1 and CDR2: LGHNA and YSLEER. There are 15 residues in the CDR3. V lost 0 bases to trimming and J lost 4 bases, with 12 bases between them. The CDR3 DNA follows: TGCGCCAGCAGCCAAGATGTGGGCAGGGGCTATGGCTACACCTTC. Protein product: CASSQDVGRGYGYTF.

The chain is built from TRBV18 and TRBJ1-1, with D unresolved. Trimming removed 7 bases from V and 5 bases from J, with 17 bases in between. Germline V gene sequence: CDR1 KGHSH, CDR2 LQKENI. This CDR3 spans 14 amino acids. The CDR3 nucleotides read TGTGCCAGCTTCAACACGGGGAGTTGGACTGAAGCTTTCTTT. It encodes CASFNTGSWTEAFF.

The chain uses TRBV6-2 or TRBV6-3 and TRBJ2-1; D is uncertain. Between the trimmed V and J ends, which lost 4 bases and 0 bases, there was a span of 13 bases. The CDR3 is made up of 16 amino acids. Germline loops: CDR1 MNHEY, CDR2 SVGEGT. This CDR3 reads CASSSVDENSYNEQFF. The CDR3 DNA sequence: TGTGCCAGCAGTTCCGTAGACGAGAACTCCTACAATGAGCAGTTCTTC.

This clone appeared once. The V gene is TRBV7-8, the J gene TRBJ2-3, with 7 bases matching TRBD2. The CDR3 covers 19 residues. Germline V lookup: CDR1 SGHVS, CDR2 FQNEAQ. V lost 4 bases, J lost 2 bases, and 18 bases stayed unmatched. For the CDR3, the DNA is TGTGCCAGCAGCTCAAACCTCTCGGGCCAGCGGGATTACACAGATACGCAGTATTTT. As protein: CASSSNLSGQRDYTDTQYF.

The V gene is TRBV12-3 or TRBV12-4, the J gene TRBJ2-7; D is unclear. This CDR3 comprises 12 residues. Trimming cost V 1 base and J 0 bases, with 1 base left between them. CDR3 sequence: CASSLGSYEQYF. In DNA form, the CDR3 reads TGTGCCAGCAGTTTAGGCTCCTACGAGCAGTACTTC.